The 27 T cell receptor beta chains below all came from one sample that was sequenced in a study of CD8+CD57+ T cells in acquired aplastic anemia. TCR beta VDJ and CDR3 profiling used genomic DNA as template. MiXCR, run by TCRdb on the reads, gives a single entry per CDR3 protein. The sample yields about 170,000 distinct CDR3 sequences, around 60% seen once. The sample consisted of sorted CD4+, CD8+, or CD8+CD57+ T cells (not recorded which) from PBMCs. Receptor source: a human donor in good health.

Ten or more counts support this clonotype. This chain joins TRBV12-3 or TRBV12-4 and TRBJ2-2; perhaps TRBD2 as D (5 bases). CDR3 length: 16 amino acids. V was trimmed by 7 bases and J by 5 bases, leaving 20 bases between them. The chain's CDR3 is CASIERAALGTGELFF. Written as DNA, the CDR3 is TGTGCCAGCATCGAGCGAGCGGCCCTGGGAACCGGGGAGCTGTTTTTT.

This clonotype was observed many times. As DNA, the CDR3 is TGTGCCAGTAGGCGAGGACCGGGACAGGGGAACACTGAAGCTTTCTTT. This codes for CASRRGPGQGNTEAFF. V usage is TRBV19 and J usage is TRBJ1-1; 9 nucleotides match TRBD1. Germline trimming cut 6 bases from V and 1 base from J; bases unmatched to any gene: 9. Per the germline V gene, CDR1 is LNHDA and CDR2 is SQIVND (reference sequence). This CDR3 contains 16 residues.

This clonotype was seen at least ten times. The chain links TRBV25-1 to TRBJ2-7, with 7 bases aligning to TRBD1. V lost 0 bases and J lost 6; bases outside the gene matches: 5. Germline CDR1 and CDR2: MGHDK and SYGVNS. CDR3 size: 14 residues. CDR3 DNA: TGTGCCAGCAGTGAATATTCGAGGGGGCTCGAGCAGTACTTC. This gives the protein CASSEYSRGLEQYF.

This clonotype came up a few times. The rearrangement uses TRBV7-2 and TRBJ1-1, with a weak D call TRBD1 (5 bases). The CDR3 sequence is 13 residues long. V was trimmed by 3 bases and J by 5 bases, leaving 10 bases between them. Germline values: CDR1 SGHTA, CDR2 FQGNSA. The CDR3 sequence is CASSFYEGTEAFF. For the CDR3, the DNA is TGTGCCAGCAGCTTTTACGAGGGGACTGAAGCTTTCTTT. Filled out from reference TRBV7-2 and TRBJ1-1, the complete variable domain reads GAGVSQSPSNKVTEKGKDVELRCDPISGHTALYWYRQSLGQGLEFLIYFQGNSAPDKSGLPSDRFSAERTGGSVSTLTIQRTQQEDSAVYLCASSFYEGTEAFFGQGTRLTVV.

The rearrangement links TRBV2 to TRBJ2-7; TRBD2 matches at 9 bases. This CDR3 is 15 amino acids long. Germline V lookup: CDR1 SNHLY, CDR2 FYNNEI. The J segment lost 3 bases and the V segment lost 11 bases, leaving 14 bases of the junction unmatched. The CDR3 sequence: CAAQTQAGGSYEQYF. The DNA of the CDR3 is TGTGCCGCCCAGACCCAAGCGGGGGGCAGCTACGAGCAGTACTTC.

This clonotype has only one observation. The chain carries TRBV20-1 and TRBJ1-2; D is unclear. Trimming took 0 bases from V and 5 from J, leaving 10 bases between them. The length of the CDR3 is 13 residues. Looked up from germline, CDR1 is DFQATT and CDR2 is SNEGSKA (reference sequence). In nucleotides, the CDR3 is TGCAGTGCTAGAGATACGGATTCATATGGCTACACCTTC. Its translation is CSARDTDSYGYTF.

A single count supports this clonotype. The J gene is TRBJ1-2, the V gene TRBV10-3; D unclear. The CDR3 contains 13 residues. The germline V gene has CDR1 ENHRY and CDR2 SYGVKD. The ends were cut back, 3 bases at V and 2 bases at J, with 7 bases in the middle. CDR3 protein: CAISEGQNYGYTF. CDR3 in DNA: TGTGCCATCAGTGAAGGCCAGAACTATGGCTACACCTTC.

In DNA, the CDR3 is TGCGCCAGCAGTGATTCCGGGACAGGGTTCGCCGGGGAGCTGTTTTTT. This codes for CASSDSGTGFAGELFF. The rearrangement links TRBV10-1 to TRBJ2-2, with 9 bases that match TRBD1. The CDR3 covers 16 residues. The trim removed 3 bases at V and 6 bases at J, leaving 8 bases unmatched. Germline V gene sequence: CDR1 WNHNN, CDR2 SYGVQD (reference sequence).

V is TRBV10-3 and J is TRBJ2-2; D may match TRBD1 or TRBD2 (5 bases each). The CDR3 runs to 12 residues. V gave up 6 bases and J gave up 7 bases, with 9 bases separating them. Germline V gene data show CDR1 as ENHRY and CDR2 as SYGVKD. CDR3 loop: CAIRGELGELFF. CDR3 nucleotide sequence: TGTGCCATCAGGGGGGAGCTCGGGGAGCTGTTTTTT.

This clonotype was seen ten or more times. V usage is TRBV12-3 or TRBV12-4 and J usage is TRBJ1-2; D gene uncertain. The CDR3 extends over 15 amino acids. Deletions cut 2 bases from V and 0 bases from J, with 10 bases between. In DNA, the CDR3 is TGTGCCAGCAGTTTAACGTCAGGAGCTAACTATGGCTACACCTTC. It translates to CASSLTSGANYGYTF.

This chain joins TRBV24-1 and TRBJ2-1; D gene uncertain. This CDR3 has 12 amino acids. CDR1 is KGHDR and CDR2 is SFDVKD in the germline V gene. Deletions cut 0 bases from V and 15 bases from J, with 11 bases between. The CDR3 loop reads CATSDLPGRRFF. Written as DNA, the CDR3 is TGTGCCACCAGTGATTTGCCCGGACGGAGGTTCTTC.

Turning to this clonotype: The germline gene is not matched at one end of the junction; a read error may be the cause. V usage is TRBV7-9 and J usage is TRBJ2-1; 7 bases fit TRBD2. CDR1 is SEHNR, CDR2 FQNEAQ, per germline (reference sequence). There are 16 residues in the CDR3. This chain's CDR3 is CASSPFGGSSYNEQFF. In DNA form, the CDR3 reads TGCGCCAGCAGCCCCTTTGGCGGGAGTAGTTACAATGAGCAGTTCTTC.

The chain employs TRBV7-8 and TRBJ1-1; D remains ambiguous. CDR1 is SGHVS and CDR2 is FQNEAQ in the germline V gene. The V gene lost 3 bases and the J gene lost 1 base, with 6 bases spanning the gap. The CDR3 loop spans 13 amino acids. CDR3 sequence (DNA): TGTGCCAGCAGCTTCGATGCGAACACTGAAGCTTTCTTT. Translating gives CASSFDANTEAFF.

The gene calls are TRBV9 and TRBJ2-7; TRBD1 is a possible D gene (6 bases). V dropped 4 bases and J dropped 2 bases, with 16 bases sitting between them. This CDR3 has 15 amino acids. CDR1 is SGDLS and CDR2 is YYNGEE in the germline V gene. In nucleotides, the CDR3 is TGTGCCAGCAGCTATGGGCAGGGGTGGCCCTACGAGCAGTACTTC. Its protein product is CASSYGQGWPYEQYF. Full variable domain (rest looked up from reference TRBV9 and TRBJ2-7): DSGVTQTPKHLITATGQRVTLRCSPRSGDLSVYWYQQSLDQGLQFLIQYYNGEERAKGNILERFSAQQFPDLHSELNLSSLELGDSALYFCASSYGQGWPYEQYFGPGTRLTVT.

The rearrangement links TRBV5-4 to TRBJ1-6, with 7 bases matching TRBD1. After removal of 5 bases from V and 6 bases from J, the junction contained 5 bases not matched to a gene. The germline V gene has CDR1 SGHNT and CDR2 YYREEE (reference sequence). CDR3 length equals 14 residues. The CDR3: CASSPGQLNSPLHF. The CDR3 DNA reads as TGTGCCAGCAGTCCGGGACAGCTTAATTCACCCCTCCACTTT.

The chain uses TRBV7-8 and TRBJ1-3; 7 positions match TRBD1. V gave up 5 bases and J gave up 4 bases; unmatched junction bases: 8. The germline V gene has CDR1 SGHVS and CDR2 FQNEAQ. CDR3 length equals 15 residues. For the CDR3, the DNA is TGTGCCAGCAGCCCCGACAGGGCGGGGGGAAACACCATATATTTT. It translates to CASSPDRAGGNTIYF.

In DNA, the CDR3 is TGTGCCAGCAGTTACAATCCCGGGGCCTACGAGCAGTACTTC. This translates into CASSYNPGAYEQYF. J is TRBJ2-7 and V is TRBV6-2 or TRBV6-3; D perhaps matches TRBD2 (5 bases). In germline, CDR1 is MNHEY, CDR2 SVGEGT. The CDR3 has 14 amino acids. Trimming removed 2 bases from V and 2 bases from J, with 10 bases in between.

In regard to this clonotype: The CDR3 ends on some other residue instead of the conserved phenylalanine or tryptophan, so this is likely a read error. The chain is built from TRBV30 and TRBJ1-1, with a possible D match to TRBD1 (6 bases). CDR3 length: 14 residues. Trimming stripped 4 bases from V and 1 base from J, with 13 bases between. CDR1 is GTSNPN and CDR2 is SVGIG in the germline V gene (reference sequence). CDR3 bases: TGTGCCTGGAACGACGGACAGCCGAACACTGAAGCTTTCCTT. Its protein product is CAWNDGQPNTEAFL.

This chain uses TRBV20-1 with TRBJ2-3; D uncertain. V gave up 3 bases and J gave up 4 bases, with 8 bases separating them. CDR1 and CDR2 (germline): DFQATT, SNEGSKA (reference sequence). The CDR3 loop spans 12 amino acids. Here the CDR3 reads CSARMAPDTQYF. The CDR3 DNA follows: TGCAGTGCTAGGATGGCGCCAGATACGCAGTATTTT.

The J gene is TRBJ2-1, the V gene TRBV12-3 or TRBV12-4, with D possibly matching TRBD2 (6 bases). The length of the CDR3 is 15 residues. Trimming left V 1 base short and J 7 bases short, with 14 bases between. CDR3 loop: CASSLGGGRWNEQFF. For the CDR3, the DNA is TGTGCCAGCAGTTTAGGCGGAGGGAGGTGGAATGAGCAGTTCTTC.

This chain joins TRBV15 and TRBJ2-5; D not resolved. V was shortened by 0 bases and J by 4 bases, with 15 bases between the two germline ends. This CDR3 comprises 16 residues. CDR1 is LNHNV, CDR2 YYDKDF, per germline (reference sequence). For the CDR3, the DNA is TGTGCCACCAGCAGAGATCGGGTGTCTAGTGGAGAGACCCAGTACTTC. Its translation is CATSRDRVSSGETQYF.

The chain uses TRBV20-1 and TRBJ2-7; the D gene is possibly TRBD2 (5 bases). Germline V gives CDR1 DFQATT, CDR2 SNEGSKA (reference sequence). The V end was cut by 6 bases, the J end by 0 bases, with 15 bases between. The CDR3 runs to 14 residues. DNA for the CDR3: TGCAGTGCCCTAGCTCCGGGTCTCTCCTACGAGCAGTACTTC. It specifies CSALAPGLSYEQYF.

This clonotype has more than one count but fewer than ten. The chain carries TRBV3-1 and TRBJ2-3; the D gene is possibly TRBD1 (6 bases). The germline V and J ends were trimmed by 1 base and 2 bases, with 10 bases remaining between them. The germline V gene has CDR1 LGHDT and CDR2 YNNKEL (reference sequence). CDR3 length equals 15 residues. The chain's CDR3 is CASSQVTGLTDTQYF. For the CDR3, the DNA is TGTGCCAGCAGCCAAGTCACAGGGCTCACAGATACGCAGTATTTT.

The chain combines TRBV15 with TRBJ1-5, with D tentatively TRBD1 (6 bases). Trimming cost V 2 bases and J 3 bases, with 14 bases left between them. The CDR3 length is 16 residues. CDR1 LNHNV and CDR2 YYDKDF come from the germline V gene (reference sequence). CDR3 amino acids: CATSRKATGFNQPQHF. The CDR3 nucleotides read TGTGCCACCAGCAGAAAGGCGACAGGATTCAATCAGCCCCAGCATTTT.

This clonotype was detected only once. The chain joins TRBV20-1 to TRBJ1-3; no reliable D call. Germline V gene sequence: CDR1 DFQATT, CDR2 SNEGSKA (reference sequence). V lost 6 bases and J 4 bases, leaving 4 bases between the germline ends. The CDR3 is 10 residues long. CDR3 DNA: TGCAGTGCCCTCGGAAACACCATATATTTT. Residues: CSALGNTIYF.

The sample holds one count of this clonotype. At one of its ends the junction is not consistent with the germline gene, which may arise from a read error. The rearrangement joins TRBV20-1 to TRBJ2-5, with 8 nucleotides matching TRBD1. This CDR3 has 15 residues. The germline CDR1 and CDR2 sequences are DFQATT and SNEGSKA (reference sequence). In DNA, the CDR3 is TGCAGTGCTCAGGACAGGGTATTTGGAGGGGAGACCCAGTGCTTC. Protein product: CSAQDRVFGGETQCF.

The genes are TRBV2 and TRBJ1-6; tentatively, D is TRBD1 (5 bases). The CDR3 totals 12 residues. V was pared by 6 bases and J by 15 bases, with 15 bases between. CDR1 and CDR2 from the germline V gene are SNHLY and FYNNEI. The DNA for the CDR3 is TGTGCCAGCAGCTCTTTCCGGGACTACCTCCACTTT. Its protein is CASSSFRDYLHF.